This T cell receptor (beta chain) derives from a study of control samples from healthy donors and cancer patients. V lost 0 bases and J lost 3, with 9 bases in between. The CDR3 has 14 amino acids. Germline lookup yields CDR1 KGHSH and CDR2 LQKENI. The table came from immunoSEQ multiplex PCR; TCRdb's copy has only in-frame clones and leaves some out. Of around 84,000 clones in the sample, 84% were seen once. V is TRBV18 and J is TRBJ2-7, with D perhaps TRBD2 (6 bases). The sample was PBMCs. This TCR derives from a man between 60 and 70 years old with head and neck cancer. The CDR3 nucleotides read TGTGCCAGCTCACCACCCGCGGGGAACTACGAGCAGTACTTC. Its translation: CASSPPAGNYEQYF.